Below are 10 T cell receptor beta chains sequenced from a single sample in a study of post-analysis software for immune sequencing data. Overall study findings and caveats: Higher frequency in patients than in controls was seen for roughly five TRBV segments, with TRBV5-6, TRBV5-1 and TRBV20-1 among them.

Their specific antigens are unknown. Researchers reported that TCR beta cDNA libraries carried unique molecular identifiers. Each CDR3 protein is one row after TCRdb ran MiXCR on the PCR reads. The sample has hundreds of thousands of distinct CDR3 sequences; over 45% are singletons. Sequencing was carried out using blood. The origin of the receptors is a girl aged 2 to 10 with multiple sclerosis.

The chain is built from TRBV27 and TRBJ1-2; D is undetermined. The CDR3 is made up of 12 amino acids. CDR1 MNHEY and CDR2 SMNVEV come from the germline V gene (reference sequence). Trimming shortened V by 6 bases and J by 8 bases, and 13 bases separated the two germline ends. In nucleotides, the CDR3 is TGTGCCAGCAGGAACGGTTTTGGGGGCTACACCTTC. Residues: CASRNGFGGYTF.

This clonotype appeared a few times. This chain uses TRBV7-9 with TRBJ2-5; D is tentatively TRBD1 or TRBD2 (5 bases each). Trimming stripped 6 bases from V and 9 bases from J, with 11 bases between. The germline CDR1 and CDR2 sequences are SEHNR and FQNEAQ (reference sequence). CDR3 length: 11 amino acids. The CDR3 bases are TGTGCCAGCAGTCCGGGGCCCCCCCAGTACTTC. Protein sequence: CASSPGPPQYF.

This clonotype appeared many times. The rearrangement uses TRBV20-1 and TRBJ1-2; TRBD1 matches 7 bases. CDR1 is DFQATT, CDR2 SNEGSKA, per germline (reference sequence). V was clipped by 4 bases and J by 3 bases; unmatched bases: 11. The CDR3 covers 15 residues. CDR3: CSAKPSRQGDYGYTF. CDR3 nucleotides: TGCAGTGCTAAGCCATCCCGACAGGGCGACTATGGCTACACCTTC.

This rearrangement joins TRBV12-3 or TRBV12-4 to TRBJ2-2; TRBD1 might be the D (5 bases). The CDR3 extends over 14 amino acids. The V gene lost 2 bases and the J gene lost 5 bases, with 9 bases spanning the gap. The chain's CDR3 is CASSLQGWTGELFF. In DNA form, the CDR3 reads TGTGCCAGCAGTTTACAGGGTTGGACCGGGGAGCTGTTTTTT.

The chain carries TRBV7-2 and TRBJ2-2, with D tentatively TRBD1 or TRBD2 (6 bases each). This CDR3 contains 12 residues. The germline gives CDR1 SGHTA, CDR2 FQGNSA. The CDR3: CSGAGDTGELFF. CDR3 DNA: TGTTCGGGGGCTGGGGACACCGGGGAGCTGTTTTTT.

Only a few counts were recorded for this clonotype. The rearrangement links TRBV29-1 to TRBJ2-3; 10 bases agree with TRBD2. CDR3 length: 15 residues. Germline loops: CDR1 SQVTM, CDR2 ANQGSEA. J lost 0 bases, V lost 3 bases, and 3 bases had no gene match. The CDR3 region is CSVDPTSGSTDTQYF. In DNA, the CDR3 is TGCAGCGTTGACCCGACTAGCGGGAGCACAGATACGCAGTATTTT.

The chain links TRBV7-9 to TRBJ2-1, with 8 nucleotides matching TRBD1. This CDR3 has 13 amino acids. Trimming cost V 3 bases and J 12 bases; bases outside gene matches: 7. CDR1 and CDR2 (germline): SEHNR, FQNEAQ (reference sequence). CDR3 DNA: TGTGCCAGCAGCTTGGGATCCGGGACAGGGCAGTTCTTC. This sequence encodes CASSLGSGTGQFF.

J is TRBJ2-6 and V is TRBV12-3 or TRBV12-4; D gene ambiguous. Deletions cut 4 bases from V and 0 bases from J, with 7 bases between. The CDR3 spans 15 residues. The CDR3 is CASSSFISGANVLTF. DNA for the CDR3: TGTGCCAGCAGTTCATTCATCTCTGGGGCCAACGTCCTGACTTTC.

The gene calls are TRBV7-9 and TRBJ1-1, with 8 nucleotides matching TRBD1. The CDR3 length is 18 residues. Germline loops: CDR1 SEHNR, CDR2 FQNEAQ (reference sequence). The trim removed 1 base at V and 5 bases at J, leaving 15 bases unmatched. CDR3 nucleotide sequence: TGTGCCAGCAGCTTAGGGCTGTGGCAGGGGGCGACGGGGACTGAAGCTTTCTTT. Translation gives CASSLGLWQGATGTEAFF.

This clonotype turned up a few times. The J gene is TRBJ2-5, the V gene TRBV9; weak D call: TRBD1 (6 bases). The CDR3 contains 16 residues. V lost 0 bases and J lost 5, with 17 bases in between. CDR1 is SGDLS, CDR2 YYNGEE, per germline. CDR3 bases: TGTGCCAGCAGCGTAGAAGTGACAGGCCTCCAGGAGACCCAGTACTTC. Translated: CASSVEVTGLQETQYF.